The 7 T cell receptor beta chains presented below share a single source sample, sequenced in a study of Tregs in tolerant kidney transplant recipients. The protocol was immunoSEQ multiplex PCR, while the TCRdb copy is restricted to in-frame clones and leaves out a portion. The sample holds about 73,000 clones, approximately 98% seen once. The specimen comprised CD4+ T cells from blood, sampled before the transplant. The receptors derive from a human donor who received a combined kidney and bone marrow transplant.

The chain recombines TRBV2 with TRBJ1-1; maybe TRBD1 (6 bases). The CDR3 covers 12 residues. V lost 4 bases and J 7 bases, leaving 10 bases between the germline ends. In germline, CDR1 is SNHLY, CDR2 FYNNEI. CDR3 residues: CASSVGQSEAFF. CDR3 DNA sequence: TGTGCCAGCAGTGTAGGACAGAGTGAAGCTTTCTTT.

The V and J genes are TRBV5-1 and TRBJ2-7; TRBD2 aligns across 9 bases. Germline V gene lookup returns CDR1 SGHRS and CDR2 YFSETQ. The CDR3 covers 15 residues. V shed 0 bases and J 4 bases; nucleotides not matched to a gene: 5. CDR3 DNA: TGCGCCAGCAGCTTGGCGCCTAGCGGGAAGTACGAGCAGTACTTC. This sequence encodes CASSLAPSGKYEQYF.

This clone was detected only once. The chain carries TRBV5-6 and TRBJ1-4; D not certain. V gave up 4 bases and J gave up 3 bases, with 16 bases separating them. Germline values: CDR1 SGHDT, CDR2 YYEEEE. This CDR3 region has 16 residues. CDR3 coding DNA: TGTGCCAGCAGCCCACAAGTCGGGATATCTAATGAAAAACTGTTTTTT. Translation gives CASSPQVGISNEKLFF. Based on the CDR3 plus reference TRBV5-6 and TRBJ1-4, the full variable domain is DAGVTQSPTHLIKTRGQQVTLRCSPKSGHDTVSWYQQALGQGPQFIFQYYEEEERQRGNFPDRFSGHQFPNYSSELNVNALLLGDSALYLCASSPQVGISNEKLFFGSGTQLSVL.

The chain recombines TRBV10-3 with TRBJ2-3; 7 bases match TRBD1. This CDR3 is 15 amino acids long. J lost 0 bases, V lost 7 bases, and 7 bases had no gene match. The germline CDR1 and CDR2 sequences are ENHRY and SYGVKD. The CDR3, as DNA: TGTGCCATCACCGAGACAGGGTCTAGCACAGATACGCAGTATTTT. Translating gives CAITETGSSTDTQYF.

The chain couples TRBV5-4 to TRBJ2-7; D perhaps matches TRBD1 (6 bases). Trimming stripped 0 bases from V and 5 bases from J, with 18 bases between. The CDR3 has 16 amino acids. Germline V gene lookup returns CDR1 SGHNT and CDR2 YYREEE (reference sequence). The CDR3 spells CASSLVLTGLSDEQYF. As DNA, the CDR3 is TGTGCCAGCAGCTTGGTTTTGACAGGCCTGTCGGACGAGCAGTACTTC.

V and J are TRBV5-1 and TRBJ2-7, with D hard to call. The CDR3 consists of 15 residues. The V and J ends lost 2 bases and 0 bases respectively, with 12 bases between them. Germline CDR1 and CDR2: SGHRS and YFSETQ. The CDR3 bases are TGCGCCAGCAGCTTATCAGTCCCCCTCTCCTACGAGCAGTACTTC. Its translation: CASSLSVPLSYEQYF.

The chain joins TRBV5-4 to TRBJ2-2, with 12 positions matching TRBD2. This CDR3 has 18 amino acids. V shed 2 bases and J 0 bases; nucleotides not matched to a gene: 5. Germline-derived CDR1 and CDR2 are SGHNT and YYREEE (reference sequence). CDR3 bases: TGTGCCAGCAGCTTTGGACTAGCGGGGAGCACGAACACCGGGGAGCTGTTTTTT. Its translation: CASSFGLAGSTNTGELFF. The full variable domain, completed using reference TRBV5-4 and TRBJ2-2, is ETGVTQSPTHLIKTRGQQVTLRCSSQSGHNTVSWYQQALGQGPQFIFQYYREEENGRGNFPPRFSGLQFPNYSSELNVNALELDDSALYLCASSFGLAGSTNTGELFFGEGSRLTVL.